One sample yielded the 4 T cell receptor beta chains listed below, sequenced in a study of cytomegalovirus exposure and HLA in healthy donors (TCRdb year 2017). Library preparation used the immunoSEQ multiplex PCR assay. A mixture of 60 forward primers for TCR Vbeta segments and 13 reverse primers for TCR Jbeta segments was used in the multiplex PCR. TCRdb obtained this table from immuneACCESS and retained in-frame rearrangements with V and J assigned. These tables miss some clones; where compared with another copy, unresolved V genes account for less than half of the shortfall, and the remainder is unexplained. The sample table shows roughly 120,000 clones, and around two thirds are seen once. The ten largest clonotypes hold less than 5% of the sample. Sequencing used PBMCs. Receptors were obtained from a man aged 55 to 69 in good health and CMV-seropositive.

The chain links TRBV6-5 to TRBJ2-1, with a tentative D call TRBD2 (7 bases). This CDR3 spans 16 amino acids. Germline values: CDR1 MNHEY, CDR2 SVGAGI. Trimming left V 4 bases short and J 4 bases short, with 17 bases between. The CDR3 DNA reads as TGTGCCAGCAGTTCCACTTTCGGGGGGACATACAATGAGCAGTTCTTC. This encodes CASSSTFGGTYNEQFF.

The chain couples TRBV4-2 to TRBJ1-1; 7 bases match TRBD1. Germline CDR1 reads LGHNA; CDR2 reads YNFKEQ. The CDR3 runs to 17 residues. J lost 3 bases, V lost 0 bases, and 10 bases had no gene match. The CDR3 protein is CASSQDPGTELDTEAFF. The DNA of the CDR3 is TGTGCCAGCAGCCAAGATCCTGGGACAGAACTCGACACTGAAGCTTTCTTT.

Only one count was recorded for this clone. The V call is TRBV6-1, the J call TRBJ2-5; TRBD2 matches 9 bases. The germline V gene has CDR1 MNHNS and CDR2 SASEGT. The CDR3 sequence is 14 residues long. Trimming at V came to 6 bases and at J to 2 bases, leaving 4 bases not matched to a gene. CDR3 DNA: TGTGCCAGCAGACAAGCGGGGGGTCAAGAGACCCAGTACTTC. Translated, it gives CASRQAGGQETQYF.

This chain connects TRBV11-2 to TRBJ1-4; 8 positions match TRBD1. The germline CDR1 and CDR2 sequences are SGHAT and FQNNGV. V shed 2 bases, J shed 8 bases, and the junction held 4 bases outside the gene matches. This CDR3 is 14 amino acids long. This CDR3 is CASSLFRTGEKLFF. The CDR3 nucleotides read TGTGCCAGCAGCTTATTCCGGACAGGGGAAAAACTGTTTTTT. The full variable domain, with the rest looked up from reference TRBV11-2 and TRBJ1-4, is EAGVAQSPRYKIIEKRQSVAFWCNPISGHATLYWYQQILGQGPKLLIQFQNNGVVDDSQLPKDRFSAERLKGVDSTLKIQPAKLEDSAVYLCASSLFRTGEKLFFGSGTQLSVL.